Shown below are 5 T cell receptor beta chains from a single sample sequenced in a study of human T cells and chemical hapten exposure. Specified time point: patch test 1, 2 weeks after DPC sensitization. Treatment here: therapeutic diphenylcyclopropenone sensitization with weekly scalp DPC. TCRdb redid the calling of the RACE reads with MiXCR, one entry per CDR3 protein. This repertoire shows some 340,000 distinct CDR3 sequences, 5.5% to 8% found once; its top ten account for 8.4%. The sample in question was whole blood, obtained in connection with sensitization to the hapten diphenylcyclopropenone (DPC). These receptors all come from a woman between 18 and 29 years old with alopecia areata. Some clones in this sample may be carry-over from other donors' samples.

In its sample, this clonotype was seen a few times. V is TRBV7-8 and J is TRBJ2-3; 10 bases are shared with TRBD2. The germline CDR1 and CDR2 sequences are SGHVS and FQNEAQ. Unmatched junction bases numbered 7, after V lost 5 bases and J lost 2 bases. CDR3 length equals 16 residues. The DNA of the CDR3 is TGTGCCAGCAGCGGACGGCTAGCGGGGGCCACAGATACGCAGTATTTT. Protein sequence: CASSGRLAGATDTQYF.

A few counts support this clonotype. The J gene is TRBJ1-5, the V gene TRBV27, with D unresolved. CDR1 MNHEY and CDR2 SMNVEV come from the germline V gene (reference sequence). The CDR3 loop spans 14 amino acids. Trimming shortened V by 5 bases and J by 5 bases, and 13 bases separated the two germline ends. CDR3 sequence: CASSHGVGDQPQHF. The CDR3 DNA reads as TGTGCCAGCAGTCACGGGGTTGGAGATCAGCCCCAGCATTTT.

Ten or more counts support this clonotype. The chain joins TRBV29-1 to TRBJ2-2; D is ambiguous. Germline values: CDR1 SQVTM, CDR2 ANQGSEA. The germline V and J ends were trimmed by 8 bases and 4 bases, with 11 bases remaining between them. This CDR3 is 12 amino acids long. The DNA of the CDR3 is TGCAGCTCAATTCTCGCCACCGGGGAGCTGTTTTTT. Translating it yields CSSILATGELFF.

The sample holds many counts of this clonotype. The chain couples TRBV5-1 to TRBJ1-1; TRBD1 matches at 9 bases. V was pared by 2 bases and J by 4 bases, with 6 bases of the junction left unmatched. The CDR3 consists of 15 residues. Germline assignment: CDR1 SGHRS and CDR2 YFSETQ. For the CDR3, the DNA is TGCGCCAGCAGCTTTACCGGGACAGGGACCACTGAAGCTTTCTTT. Translating gives CASSFTGTGTTEAFF.

This clonotype was recorded many times. The V call is TRBV28, the J call TRBJ2-7, with 7 bases fitting TRBD2. The CDR3 is 15 amino acids. The ends lost 6 bases at V and 5 bases at J; junction bases unmatched: 13. Germline loops: CDR1 MDHEN, CDR2 SYDVKM. This CDR3 reads CASSLATAGVHEQYF. The DNA for the CDR3 is TGTGCCAGCAGCTTGGCAACGGCGGGGGTCCACGAGCAGTACTTC.